This note documents a single TCR beta chain sequence. This sample stems from a study of fetal regulatory T cell absence and autoimmunity. This was a survey-level run. Profiling relied on immunoSEQ multiplex PCR, and the TCRdb table lists in-frame clones only, not all of them. This sample has about 95,000 clones, with about three quarters found just once. This CDR3 is built from 11 residues. Germline loops: CDR1 LGHNT, CDR2 FRNRAP. V lost 0 bases and J lost 11, with 7 bases in between. This receptor was taken from a male donor with IPEX syndrome. Sequencing input: pancreas tissue. V is TRBV12-5 and J is TRBJ1-1; possibly TRBD1 for D (5 bases). The CDR3 coding sequence is TGTGCTAGTGGTTTGGTAGGGGAGGCTTTCTTT. It encodes CASGLVGEAFF.